Listed below are T cell receptor beta chains from one sample, sequenced in a study of cytomegalovirus exposure and HLA in healthy donors. Only in-frame clones appear in the TCRdb table, and some are missing; sequencing was by immunoSEQ multiplex PCR. The sample contains approximately 100,000 clones, roughly 80% of which appear only once. Sequencing was carried out using PBMCs. The receptors derive from a man in his fifties or sixties in good health and CMV-seropositive. CDR3s include the opening cysteine and the closing phenylalanine or tryptophan. The D gene is left open where the match is weak. A clone size is listed for some rows: how often the clone was seen (once, few, many), or a class if it is expanded.

d_gene,v_gene,abundance,j_gene,CDR3nt,CDR3aa
-,TRBV2,-,TRBJ1-1,TGTGCCAGCAGTGAAGGGAGGGGTAGGGTTGAAGCTTTCTTT,CASSEGRGRVEAFF
TRBD1,TRBV6-6,few,TRBJ2-7,TGTGCCAGCAGTCCTACTCCGGACAGGGACTACGAGCAGTACTTC,CASSPTPDRDYEQYF
-,TRBV2,-,TRBJ1-2,TGTGCCAGCAGTGAAGGCCAGGACAATTATGGCTACACCTTC,CASSEGQDNYGYTF
TRBD1,TRBV19,-,TRBJ2-7,TGTGCCAGTAGTATGGGACAGGGGGTGATAGACGAGCAGTACTTC,CASSMGQGVIDEQYF
-,TRBV18,-,TRBJ2-2,TGTGCCAGCTCACCTCTCGCAGGGGTGAGAACCGGGGAGCTGTTTTTT,CASSPLAGVRTGELFF
-,TRBV6-5,-,TRBJ2-2,TGTGCCAGCAGTTACGTTAACGGGGAGCTGTTTTTT,CASSYVNGELFF
-,TRBV7-8,-,TRBJ1-3,TGTGCCAGCAGCTCCGAGGGAAGCTCTGGAAACACCATATATTTT,CASSSEGSSGNTIYF
TRBD2,TRBV6-5,-,TRBJ2-5,TGTGCCAGCAGTTCCGGACTAGCACCTGAACAAGAGACCCAGTACTTC,CASSSGLAPEQETQYF
-,TRBV29-1,-,TRBJ2-3,TGCAGCGTTGTGAGGCAGGGCGTGATAGATACGCAGTATTTT,CSVVRQGVIDTQYF
TRBD1,TRBV13,-,TRBJ1-2,TGTGCCAGCAGCTTAAGGGGGACAGGCACCTTC,CASSLRGTGTF
-,TRBV15,-,TRBJ2-1,TGTGCCACCAGCAGAGATCGACTAGCCTACAATGAGCAGTTCTTC,CATSRDRLAYNEQFF
TRBD1,TRBV6-5,-,TRBJ1-4,TGTGCCAGCAGTTCAGGGGGTCAGGAAAAACTGTTTTTT,CASSSGGQEKLFF
-,TRBV18,-,TRBJ1-1,TGTGCCAGCTCACCAATGGGGCGAACTGAAGCTTTCTTT,CASSPMGRTEAFF
TRBD1,TRBV13,once,TRBJ1-4,TGTGCCAGCAGCTTAGGTGAGGGGGCGTCTGAAAAACTGTTTTTT,CASSLGEGASEKLFF
-,TRBV19,-,TRBJ2-5,TGTGCCAGTAGTATCGGTTCAGGGGCTAGCTCAGAGACCCAGTACTTC,CASSIGSGASSETQYF
-,TRBV2,-,TRBJ2-7,TGTGCCAGCAGCTTGGGGCAGGGCGGTTTCTACGAGCAGTACTTC,CASSLGQGGFYEQYF
TRBD1,TRBV5-1,-,TRBJ1-2,TGCGCCAGCAGCGATAACAGGGGGGGAGGCTACACCTTC,CASSDNRGGGYTF
TRBD1,TRBV5-4,-,TRBJ2-2,TGTGCCAGCAGCTCTACTCGACAGGGACAAAACACCGGGGAGCTGTTTTTT,CASSSTRQGQNTGELFF
-,TRBV19,once,TRBJ1-5,TGTGCCAGTAGTATATCCACAGATAATCAGCCCCAGCATTTT,CASSISTDNQPQHF
-,TRBV10-3,-,TRBJ2-7,TGTGCCATCAGTGAGTCAATCGGCTACGAGCAGTACTTC,CAISESIGYEQYF
-,TRBV4-1,-,TRBJ2-3,TGCGCCAGCAGCCAAGAGGAGAGCACAGATACGCAGTATTTT,CASSQEESTDTQYF
TRBD1,TRBV7-9,-,TRBJ2-7,TGTGCCAGCAGCCAACGGACAGGATTCATGGGAGAGCAGTACTTC,CASSQRTGFMGEQYF
TRBD1,TRBV5-1,-,TRBJ1-4,TGCGCCAGCAGCTTGAGGGAGACAGGGAGTGGGGAAAAACTGTTTTTT,CASSLRETGSGEKLFF
TRBD2,TRBV30,-,TRBJ2-2,TGTGCCTGGAGTATCCAAGGACTAGCGGGGTATACGGAGCTGTTTTTT,CAWSIQGLAGYTELFF
-,TRBV5-4,-,TRBJ1-1,TGTGCCAGCAGCTTGGTACAGCAGAACACTGAAGCTTTCTTT,CASSLVQQNTEAFF
-,TRBV11-2,-,TRBJ2-7,TGTGCCAGCAGCCGGGAGAGTGCAGGGCAGTACTTC,CASSRESAGQYF
-,TRBV19,-,TRBJ1-3,TGTGCCAGTAGTCCACTGAGCTCTGGAAACACCATATATTTT,CASSPLSSGNTIYF
TRBD1,TRBV19,-,TRBJ2-3,TGTGCCAGTAGTATACGGGGACAGGGGGCCTTCACAGATACGCAGTATTTT,CASSIRGQGAFTDTQYF
-,TRBV4-2,-,TRBJ2-7,TGTGCCAGCAGCCAAGACCCACGGGGGGCCTACTACGAGCAGTACTTC,CASSQDPRGAYYEQYF
-,TRBV19,-,TRBJ2-1,TGTGCCAGTAGTACTCTAGCGACACTCTACAATGAGCAGTTCTTC,CASSTLATLYNEQFF
-,TRBV6-5,few,TRBJ1-1,TGTGCCAGCAGTTACCAGGGTTACGGCACTGAAGCTTTCTTT,CASSYQGYGTEAFF
-,TRBV11-2,-,TRBJ1-4,TGTGCCAGCAGCTTATTGGGGTCGGCGGGTCGTAATGAAAAACTGTTTTTT,CASSLLGSAGRNEKLFF
-,TRBV27,-,TRBJ1-5,TGTGCCAGCAGTTTACACATTAGCAATCAGCCCCAGCATTTT,CASSLHISNQPQHF
-,TRBV27,-,TRBJ2-7,TGTGCCAGCAGACTGACAGGCTTCCACGAGCAGTACTTC,CASRLTGFHEQYF
-,TRBV19,-,TRBJ2-3,TGTGCCAGTAGTATATGGGGGGGGGCTGCGGATACGCAGTATTTT,CASSIWGGAADTQYF
-,TRBV5-8,-,TRBJ1-4,TGTGCCAGCAGCAGGGGTGGGGTAAATGAAAAACTGTTTTTT,CASSRGGVNEKLFF
-,TRBV12-5,-,TRBJ2-3,TGTGCTAGTGGTTCCCGGTGGGATACGCAGTATTTT,CASGSRWDTQYF
TRBD1,TRBV28,-,TRBJ2-5,TGTGCCAGCAGTTTGCCAGGGGGCGATGCAGAGACCCAGTACTTC,CASSLPGGDAETQYF
TRBD2,TRBV4-1,-,TRBJ2-7,TGCGCCAGCGCATTAGGGACTAGCGGATACGAGCAGTACTTC,CASALGTSGYEQYF
-,TRBV6-5,-,TRBJ2-3,TGTGCCAGCAGCCTGGAGCCCACAGATACGCAGTATTTT,CASSLEPTDTQYF
-,TRBV2,-,TRBJ2-7,TGTGCCAGCGTACCCAGGACTAACTCCTACGAGCAGTACTTC,CASVPRTNSYEQYF
-,TRBV18,-,TRBJ2-7,TGTACCAGCTCACGGACGATTGGGGCTGGGGGCGGCGAGCAGTACTTC,CTSSRTIGAGGGEQYF
TRBD1,TRBV9,-,TRBJ1-5,TGTGCCAGCAGCGCGACAGGGAACCATCAGCCCCAGCATTTT,CASSATGNHQPQHF
TRBD2,TRBV29-1,-,TRBJ2-7,TGCAGCGTTGCCCCCCGCGGGGGTAATACGGACGAGCAGTACTTC,CSVAPRGGNTDEQYF
-,TRBV27,-,TRBJ2-3,TGTGCCAGCAGTTTAAGAAGGGGGAATACGCAGTATTTT,CASSLRRGNTQYF
-,TRBV7-9,few,TRBJ1-5,TGTGCCAGCAGCCCGCCAGGAAGCAGCAATCAGCCCCAGCATTTT,CASSPPGSSNQPQHF
-,TRBV28,-,TRBJ2-7,TGTGCCAGCAGTGGCCGAGGCAGGGATATCAACGAGCAGTACTTC,CASSGRGRDINEQYF
TRBD1,TRBV5-1,few,TRBJ1-6,TGCGCCAGCAGCATAGCGGGACAGGGGAATTCACCCCTCCACTTT,CASSIAGQGNSPLHF
TRBD1,TRBV28,-,TRBJ1-3,TGTGCCAGCAGTTCTCCCACAGGGGTGGTTTACACCATATATTTT,CASSSPTGVVYTIYF
-,TRBV6-5,once,TRBJ2-5,TGTGCCAGCAGTTACTCCCCCGGGGGGACCCAGTACTTC,CASSYSPGGTQYF
-,TRBV20-1,-,TRBJ1-1,TGCAGTGCTAGAGCAGACACTGAAGCTTTCTTT,CSARADTEAFF
TRBD1,TRBV5-1,once,TRBJ1-2,TGCGCCAGCAGCGTTCCAGGGGGCTCCTATAACTATGGCTACACCTTC,CASSVPGGSYNYGYTF